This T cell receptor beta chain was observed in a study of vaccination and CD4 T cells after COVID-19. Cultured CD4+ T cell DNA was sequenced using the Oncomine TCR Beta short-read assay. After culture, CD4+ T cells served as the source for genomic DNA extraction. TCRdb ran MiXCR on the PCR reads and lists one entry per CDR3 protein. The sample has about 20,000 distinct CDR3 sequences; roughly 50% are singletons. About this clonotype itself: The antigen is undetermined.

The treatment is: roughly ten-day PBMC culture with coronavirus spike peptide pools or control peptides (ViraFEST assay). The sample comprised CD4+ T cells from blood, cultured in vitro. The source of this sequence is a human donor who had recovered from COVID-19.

CDR3 loop: CAWGSGQGDEQYF. As DNA, the CDR3 is TGTGCCTGGGGAAGCGGGCAGGGCGACGAGCAGTACTTC. The V and J genes are TRBV30 and TRBJ2-7; D may be TRBD2 (6 bases). V was trimmed by 5 bases and J by 5 bases, leaving 16 bases between them. This CDR3 spans 13 amino acids. CDR1 and CDR2 from the germline V gene are GTSNPN and SVGIG (reference sequence).